The 14 T cell receptor beta chains below were found in one sample sequenced in a study of blood T cell repertoires in COVID-19. TCRdb's table, derived via immunoSEQ multiplex PCR, lists solely in-frame clones and lacks some. Among some 22,000 clones, about 83% were seen once, and the ten largest hold about 30%. Sequencing was done on a sample of peripheral blood. The receptor set was obtained from a human donor with active COVID-19. The donor label of this sample is uncertain.

The chain is built from TRBV28 and TRBJ1-2; 10 nucleotides match TRBD1. The germline V gene encodes CDR1 MDHEN and CDR2 SYDVKM. This CDR3 contains 15 residues. The J segment lost 8 bases and the V segment lost 2 bases, leaving 8 bases of the junction unmatched. This CDR3 is CASSLPTGGASGYTF. In DNA, the CDR3 is TGTGCCAGCAGTTTACCGACAGGGGGCGCATCAGGCTACACCTTC.

V gene TRBV2 combines with J gene TRBJ1-2, with D maybe TRBD1 (5 bases). V was trimmed by 7 bases and J by 2 bases, leaving 11 bases between them. CDR1 SNHLY and CDR2 FYNNEI come from the germline V gene. This CDR3 is 13 amino acids long. The CDR3 DNA follows: TGTGCCAGCATGGGACTCCGAAACTATGGCTACACCTTC. Amino acids: CASMGLRNYGYTF.

The chain links TRBV28 to TRBJ1-1; no clear D. Trimming shortened V by 6 bases and J by 1 base, and 9 bases separated the two germline ends. Germline V gene data show CDR1 as MDHEN and CDR2 as SYDVKM. This CDR3 contains 13 residues. The DNA for the CDR3 is TGTGCCAGCAGCTATAGAAGGAACACTGAAGCTTTCTTT. Translating it yields CASSYRRNTEAFF.

V usage is TRBV5-4 and J usage is TRBJ2-7; a possible D gene is TRBD2 (6 bases). CDR1 is SGHNT, CDR2 YYREEE, per germline (reference sequence). CDR3 length: 13 amino acids. Trimming pared 1 base from V and 3 bases from J, leaving 8 bases between. The CDR3: CASSLFGSYEQYF. CDR3 bases: TGTGCCAGCAGCTTGTTCGGGAGCTACGAGCAGTACTTC.

The rearrangement links TRBV30 to TRBJ2-1; D possibly corresponds to TRBD2 (6 bases). The CDR3 spans 12 residues. Germline V gives CDR1 GTSNPN, CDR2 SVGIG (reference sequence). V lost 5 bases to trimming and J lost 5 bases, with 10 bases between them. The CDR3 spells CAWGTQHNEQFF. The CDR3 DNA is TGTGCCTGGGGGACTCAGCACAATGAGCAGTTCTTC.

J is TRBJ2-1 and V is TRBV6-2 or TRBV6-3; TRBD2 aligns across 11 bases. Losses at the gene ends were 6 bases for V and 4 bases for J; bases not matched to a gene: 17. The CDR3 extends over 19 amino acids. Germline V gene lookup returns CDR1 MNHEY and CDR2 SVGEGT. CDR3 coding DNA: TGTGCCAGCAGCCCGCTTGGTAGCGGGAGGGAGCCCCGTTACAATGAGCAGTTCTTC. As protein: CASSPLGSGREPRYNEQFF.

This clone was counted only a few times. The chain combines TRBV3-1 (or the pseudogene TRBV3-2) with TRBJ1-2; TRBD1 matches at 10 bases. The ends lost 1 base at V and 4 bases at J; junction bases unmatched: 3. Per the germline V gene, CDR1 is LGHDT and CDR2 is YNNKEL (reference sequence). The CDR3 is 15 amino acids. The CDR3 DNA sequence: TGTGCCAGCAGCCAAGGGGACAGGGGCGTCTATGGCTACACCTTC. Its protein product is CASSQGDRGVYGYTF.

This chain uses TRBV19 with TRBJ2-1, with D possibly being TRBD2 (5 bases). V was cut by 5 bases and J by 4 bases, with 15 bases left in between. CDR1 is LNHDA and CDR2 is SQIVND in the germline V gene (reference sequence). There are 15 residues in the CDR3. The CDR3: CASSQSSGNYNEQFF. The CDR3 region has the DNA TGTGCCAGTAGTCAATCGTCGGGGAATTACAATGAGCAGTTCTTC.

The chain employs TRBV3-1 (or the pseudogene TRBV3-2) and TRBJ2-7; tentative D call: TRBD2 (6 bases). V lost 4 bases and J lost 3, with 10 bases in between. The germline CDR1 and CDR2 sequences are LGHDT and YNNKEL (reference sequence). The CDR3 loop spans 13 amino acids. The CDR3 DNA follows: TGTGCCAGCAGCCGTCGGGGACTCTACGAGCAGTACTTC. Residues: CASSRRGLYEQYF.

The chain couples TRBV12-3 or TRBV12-4 to TRBJ2-1; no reliable D call. Trimming stripped 7 bases from V and 9 bases from J, with 13 bases between. The CDR3 extends over 12 amino acids. The CDR3 nucleotides are TGTGCCAGCACCATTGGCGGCGGTGAGCAGTTCTTC. This sequence encodes CASTIGGGEQFF.

The V call is TRBV16, the J call TRBJ1-5; D call uncertain. V was pared by 4 bases and J by 2 bases, with 9 bases between. This CDR3 is built from 14 residues. Germline V gene lookup returns CDR1 KGHSY and CDR2 FQNENV. CDR3 region: CASSLARGNQPQHF. CDR3 sequence (DNA): TGTGCCAGCAGCCTCGCCCGAGGCAATCAGCCCCAGCATTTT.

J is TRBJ1-5 and V is TRBV20-1, with 10 nucleotides matching TRBD1. The CDR3 is 15 residues long. The J segment lost 0 bases and the V segment lost 3 bases, leaving 2 bases of the junction unmatched. From germline, CDR1 is DFQATT and CDR2 SNEGSKA (reference sequence). CDR3 residues: CSASRTGGSNQPQHF. CDR3 coding DNA: TGCAGTGCTAGTAGGACAGGGGGTAGCAATCAGCCCCAGCATTTT.

The CDR3 sequence: CASSERLTDTQYF. The CDR3 nucleotides read TGTGCCAGCAGTGAGCGGCTAACAGATACGCAGTATTTT. The chain couples TRBV2 to TRBJ2-3; D ambiguous. The CDR3 loop spans 13 amino acids. Trimming removed 3 bases from V and 3 bases from J, with 7 bases in between. Germline CDR1 SNHLY, CDR2 FYNNEI.

V and J are TRBV9 and TRBJ1-1, with 8 bases identical to TRBD1. Germline CDR1 reads SGDLS; CDR2 reads YYNGEE. The CDR3 has 15 residues. V shed 3 bases and J 3 bases; nucleotides not matched to a gene: 7. The CDR3 sequence: CASSGDRGEDTEAFF. Written as DNA, the CDR3 is TGTGCCAGCAGCGGTGACAGGGGTGAGGACACTGAAGCTTTCTTT. Looking up the rest from reference TRBV9 and TRBJ1-1 gives the full variable domain: DSGVTQTPKHLITATGQRVTLRCSPRSGDLSVYWYQQSLDQGLQFLIQYYNGEERAKGNILERFSAQQFPDLHSELNLSSLELGDSALYFCASSGDRGEDTEAFFGQGTRLTVV.